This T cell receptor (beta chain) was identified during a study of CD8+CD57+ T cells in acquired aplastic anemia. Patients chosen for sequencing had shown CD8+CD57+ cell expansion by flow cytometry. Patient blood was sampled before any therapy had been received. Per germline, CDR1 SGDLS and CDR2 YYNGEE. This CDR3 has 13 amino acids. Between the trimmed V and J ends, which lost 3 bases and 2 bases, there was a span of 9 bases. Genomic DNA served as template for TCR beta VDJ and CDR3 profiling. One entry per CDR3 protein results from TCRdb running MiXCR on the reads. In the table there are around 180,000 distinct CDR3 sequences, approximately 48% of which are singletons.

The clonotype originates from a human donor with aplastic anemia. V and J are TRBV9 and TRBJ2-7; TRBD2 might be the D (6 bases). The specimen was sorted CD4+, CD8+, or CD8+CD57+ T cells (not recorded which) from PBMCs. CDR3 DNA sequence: TGTGCCAGCAGCGGGGACTCAACCTACGAGCAGTACTTC. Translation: CASSGDSTYEQYF.